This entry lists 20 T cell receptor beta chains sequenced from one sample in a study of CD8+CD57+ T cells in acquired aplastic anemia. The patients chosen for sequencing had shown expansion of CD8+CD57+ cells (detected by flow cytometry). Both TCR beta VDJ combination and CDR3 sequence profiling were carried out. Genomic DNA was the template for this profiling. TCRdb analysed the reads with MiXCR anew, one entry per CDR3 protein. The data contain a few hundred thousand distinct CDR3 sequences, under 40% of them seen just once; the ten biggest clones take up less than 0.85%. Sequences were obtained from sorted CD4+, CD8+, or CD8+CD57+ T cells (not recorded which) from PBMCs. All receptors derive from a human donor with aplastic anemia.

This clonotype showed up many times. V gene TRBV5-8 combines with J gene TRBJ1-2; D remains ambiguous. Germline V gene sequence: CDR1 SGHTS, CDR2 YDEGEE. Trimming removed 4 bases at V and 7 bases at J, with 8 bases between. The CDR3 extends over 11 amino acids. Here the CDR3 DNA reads TGTGCCAGCAGCGTTATGGCTGGCTACACCTTC. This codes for CASSVMAGYTF.

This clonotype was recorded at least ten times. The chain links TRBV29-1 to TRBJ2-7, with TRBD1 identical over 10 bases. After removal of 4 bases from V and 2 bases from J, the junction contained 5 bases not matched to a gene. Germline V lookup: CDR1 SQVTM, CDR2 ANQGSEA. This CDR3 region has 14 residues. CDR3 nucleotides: TGCAGCGTTGGTCGGGACAGGGGAACCTACGAGCAGTACTTC. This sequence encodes CSVGRDRGTYEQYF.

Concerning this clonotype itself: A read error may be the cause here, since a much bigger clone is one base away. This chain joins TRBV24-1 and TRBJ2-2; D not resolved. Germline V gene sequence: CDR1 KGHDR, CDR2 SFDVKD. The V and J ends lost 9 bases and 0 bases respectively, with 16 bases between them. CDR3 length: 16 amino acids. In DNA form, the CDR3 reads TGTGCCACCGGCAATTCTCGCCGGACGAACACCGGGGAGCTGTTTTTT. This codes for CATGNSRRTNTGELFF.

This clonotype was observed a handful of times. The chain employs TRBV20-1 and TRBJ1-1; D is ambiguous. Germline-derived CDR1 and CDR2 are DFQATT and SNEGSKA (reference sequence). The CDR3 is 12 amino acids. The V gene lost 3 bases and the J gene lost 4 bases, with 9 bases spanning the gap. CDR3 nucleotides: TGCAGTGCTAGTCTTGGGTCCACTGAAGCTTTCTTT. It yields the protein CSASLGSTEAFF.

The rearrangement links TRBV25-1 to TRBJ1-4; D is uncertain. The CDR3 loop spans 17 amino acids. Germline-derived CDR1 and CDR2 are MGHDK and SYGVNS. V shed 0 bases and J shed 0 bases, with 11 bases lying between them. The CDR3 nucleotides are TGTGCCAGCAGTGAATATAAGACGTCAGCAACTAATGAAAAACTGTTTTTT. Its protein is CASSEYKTSATNEKLFF.

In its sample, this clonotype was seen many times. CDR3 region: CSVDEQSKAGNTIYF. The CDR3 DNA is TGCAGCGTTGACGAACAAAGCAAAGCTGGAAACACCATATATTTT. V and J are TRBV29-1 and TRBJ1-3, with unresolved D. This CDR3 is 15 amino acids long. CDR1 SQVTM and CDR2 ANQGSEA come from the germline V gene. V dropped 3 bases and J dropped 2 bases, with 14 bases sitting between them.

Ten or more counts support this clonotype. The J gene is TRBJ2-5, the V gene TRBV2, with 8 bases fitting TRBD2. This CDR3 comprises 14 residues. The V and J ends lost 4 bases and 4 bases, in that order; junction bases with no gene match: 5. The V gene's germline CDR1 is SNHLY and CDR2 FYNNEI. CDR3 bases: TGTGCCAGCAGTGTGTCGGGGGGGACAGAGACCCAGTACTTC. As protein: CASSVSGGTETQYF.

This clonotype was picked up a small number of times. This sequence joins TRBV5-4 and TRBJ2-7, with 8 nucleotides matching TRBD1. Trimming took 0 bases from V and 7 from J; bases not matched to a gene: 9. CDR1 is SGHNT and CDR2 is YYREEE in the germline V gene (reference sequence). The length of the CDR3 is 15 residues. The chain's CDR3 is CASSLAGTGWGEQYF. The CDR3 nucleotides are TGTGCCAGCAGCTTGGCAGGGACAGGTTGGGGGGAGCAGTACTTC.

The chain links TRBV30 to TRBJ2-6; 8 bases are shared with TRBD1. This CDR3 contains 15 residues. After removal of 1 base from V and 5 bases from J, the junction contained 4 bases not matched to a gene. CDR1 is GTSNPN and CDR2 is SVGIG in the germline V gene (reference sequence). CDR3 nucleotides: TGTGCCTGGAGTGGACAGGGGTATCGGGCCAACGTCCTGACTTTC. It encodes CAWSGQGYRANVLTF.

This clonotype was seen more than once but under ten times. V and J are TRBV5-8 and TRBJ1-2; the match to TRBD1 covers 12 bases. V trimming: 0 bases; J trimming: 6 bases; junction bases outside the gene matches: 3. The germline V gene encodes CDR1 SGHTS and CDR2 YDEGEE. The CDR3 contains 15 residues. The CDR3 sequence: CASSLAGQGADGYTF. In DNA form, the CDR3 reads TGTGCCAGCAGCTTGGCGGGACAGGGGGCGGATGGCTACACCTTC. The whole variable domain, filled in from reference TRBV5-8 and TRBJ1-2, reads EAGVTQSPTHLIKTRGQQATLRCSPISGHTSVYWYQQALGLGLQFLLWYDEGEERNRGNFPPRFSGRQFPNYSSELNVNALELEDSALYLCASSLAGQGADGYTFGSGTRLTVV.

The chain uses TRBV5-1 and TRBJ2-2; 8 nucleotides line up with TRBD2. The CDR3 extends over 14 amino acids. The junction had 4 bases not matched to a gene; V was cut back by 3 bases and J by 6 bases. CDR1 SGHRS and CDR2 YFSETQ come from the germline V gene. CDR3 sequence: CASSSGGGAGELFF. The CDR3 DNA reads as TGCGCCAGCAGCTCGGGAGGGGGTGCCGGGGAGCTGTTTTTT. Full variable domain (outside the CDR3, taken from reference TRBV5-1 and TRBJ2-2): KAGVTQTPRYLIKTRGQQVTLSCSPISGHRSVSWYQQTPGQGLQFLFEYFSETQRNKGNFPGRFSGRQFSNSRSEMNVSTLELGDSALYLCASSSGGGAGELFFGEGSRLTVL.

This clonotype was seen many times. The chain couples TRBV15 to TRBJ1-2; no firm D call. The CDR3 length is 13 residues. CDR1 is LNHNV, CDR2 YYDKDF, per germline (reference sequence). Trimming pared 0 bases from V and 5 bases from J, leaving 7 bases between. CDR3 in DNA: TGTGCCACCAGCAGAGATAGGCAATATGGCTACACCTTC. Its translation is CATSRDRQYGYTF.

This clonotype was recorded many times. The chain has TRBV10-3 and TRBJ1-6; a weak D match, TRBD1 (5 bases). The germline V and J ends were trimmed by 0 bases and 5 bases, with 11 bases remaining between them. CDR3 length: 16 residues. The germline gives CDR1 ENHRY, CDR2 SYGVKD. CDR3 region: CAISESGRGNNSPLHF. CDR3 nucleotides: TGTGCCATCAGTGAGTCCGGACGGGGGAATAATTCACCCCTCCACTTT.

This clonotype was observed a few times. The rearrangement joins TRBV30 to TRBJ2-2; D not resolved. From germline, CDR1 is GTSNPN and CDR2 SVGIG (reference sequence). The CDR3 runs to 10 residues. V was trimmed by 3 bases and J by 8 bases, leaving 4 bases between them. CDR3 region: CAWRQGELFF. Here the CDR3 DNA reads TGTGCCTGGAGGCAGGGGGAGCTGTTTTTT.

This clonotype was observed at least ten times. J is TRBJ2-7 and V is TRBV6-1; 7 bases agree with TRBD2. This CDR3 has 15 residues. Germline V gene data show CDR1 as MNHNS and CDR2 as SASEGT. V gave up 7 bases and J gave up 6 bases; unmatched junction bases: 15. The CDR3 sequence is CASTDGGGISGEQYF. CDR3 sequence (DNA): TGTGCCAGCACCGACGGCGGGGGTATTTCGGGCGAGCAGTACTTC.

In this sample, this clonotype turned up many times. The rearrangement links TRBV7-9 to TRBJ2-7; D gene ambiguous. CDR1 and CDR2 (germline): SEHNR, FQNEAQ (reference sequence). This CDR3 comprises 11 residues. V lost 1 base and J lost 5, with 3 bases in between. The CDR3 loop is CASSLGDEQYF. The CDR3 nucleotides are TGTGCCAGCAGCTTAGGGGACGAGCAGTACTTC.

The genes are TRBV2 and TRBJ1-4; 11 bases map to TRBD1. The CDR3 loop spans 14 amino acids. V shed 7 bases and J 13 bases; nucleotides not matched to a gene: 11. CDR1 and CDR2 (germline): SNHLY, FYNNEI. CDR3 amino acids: CASTQRTGGFRLFF. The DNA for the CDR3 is TGTGCCAGCACCCAAAGGACAGGGGGCTTTCGACTGTTTTTT.

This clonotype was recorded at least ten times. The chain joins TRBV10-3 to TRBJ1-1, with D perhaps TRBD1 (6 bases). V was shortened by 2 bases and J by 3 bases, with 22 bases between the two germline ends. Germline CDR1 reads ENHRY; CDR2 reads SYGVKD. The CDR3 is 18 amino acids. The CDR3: CAISESGQGKGKDTEAFF. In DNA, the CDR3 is TGTGCCATCAGTGAGAGCGGTCAGGGGAAAGGGAAGGACACTGAAGCTTTCTTT.

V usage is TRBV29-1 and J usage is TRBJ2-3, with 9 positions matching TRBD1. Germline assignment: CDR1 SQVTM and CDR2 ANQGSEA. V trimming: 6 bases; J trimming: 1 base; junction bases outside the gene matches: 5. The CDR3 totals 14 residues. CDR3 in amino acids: CSVVDRGGTDTQYF. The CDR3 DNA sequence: TGCAGCGTCGTGGACAGGGGAGGCACAGATACGCAGTATTTT.

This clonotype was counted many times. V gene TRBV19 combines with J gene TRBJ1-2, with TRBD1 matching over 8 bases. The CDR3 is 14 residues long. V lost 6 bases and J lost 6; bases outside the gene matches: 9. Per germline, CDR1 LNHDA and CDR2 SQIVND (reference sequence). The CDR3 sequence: CASRRRTGLHGYTF. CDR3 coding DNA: TGTGCCAGTAGACGCAGGACAGGGCTTCATGGCTACACCTTC.